This entry is about one TCR beta chain. Antigen: not known. Germline CDR1 is MGHRA and CDR2 is YSYEKL. The CDR3 sequence is 15 residues long. V was clipped by 5 bases and J by 1 base, with 14 bases between them. This sample is drawn from a study of cytomegalovirus exposure and HLA in healthy donors. Notes on the study in general: There were some public TCRs occurring in many donors, but most TCR sequences were rare. A later analysis found TCR association rates differed by HLA locus, highest for DRB1 and lowest for HLA-C. Information on immune exposure was restricted to one variable (CMV serostatus). Data from an earlier analysis indicated that most TCR beta V segments were productive either about 87% or about 30% of the time.

A multiplex PCR was run with 60 Vbeta primers and 13 Jbeta primers. TCRdb keeps only in-frame clones here, not all; method: immunoSEQ multiplex PCR. The sample contains approximately 160,000 clones, about 80% of which appear only once. The sequence was obtained from a woman aged 45-65 years in good health and CMV-seropositive. The source material was PBMCs. The V call is TRBV4-1, the J call TRBJ1-2; no reliable D call. The CDR3 sequence: CASSAQATSNYGYTF. The CDR3 nucleotides are TGCGCCAGCAGCGCGCAGGCCACCAGTAACTATGGCTACACCTTC.